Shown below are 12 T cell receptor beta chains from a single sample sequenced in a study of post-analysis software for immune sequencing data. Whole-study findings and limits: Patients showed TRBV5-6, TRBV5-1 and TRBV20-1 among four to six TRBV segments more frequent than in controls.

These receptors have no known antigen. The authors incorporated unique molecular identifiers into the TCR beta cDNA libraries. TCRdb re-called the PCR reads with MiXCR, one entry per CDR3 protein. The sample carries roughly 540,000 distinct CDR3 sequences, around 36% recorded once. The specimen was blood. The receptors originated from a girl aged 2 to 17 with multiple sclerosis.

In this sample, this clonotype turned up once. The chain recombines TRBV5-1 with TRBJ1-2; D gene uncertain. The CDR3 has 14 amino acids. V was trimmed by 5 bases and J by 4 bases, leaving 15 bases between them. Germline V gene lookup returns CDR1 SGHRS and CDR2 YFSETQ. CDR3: CASRRKGASYGYTF. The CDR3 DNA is TGCGCCAGCAGACGCAAGGGAGCTAGCTATGGCTACACCTTC.

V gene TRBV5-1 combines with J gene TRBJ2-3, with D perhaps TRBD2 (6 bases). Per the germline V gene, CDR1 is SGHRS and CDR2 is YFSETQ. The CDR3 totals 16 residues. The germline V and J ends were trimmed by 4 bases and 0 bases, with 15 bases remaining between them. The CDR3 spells CASSRGTCTSTDTQYF. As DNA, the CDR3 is TGCGCCAGCAGCCGTGGGACTTGCACTAGCACAGATACGCAGTATTTT.

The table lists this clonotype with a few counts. CDR3 sequence reads: CATSRERTGDDNEQFF. In DNA, the CDR3 is TGTGCCACCAGCAGAGAGAGGACAGGGGACGACAATGAGCAGTTCTTC. The V and J genes are TRBV15 and TRBJ2-1, with 9 bases aligning to TRBD1. The length of the CDR3 is 16 residues. The junction had 5 bases not matched to a gene; V was cut back by 0 bases and J by 5 bases. Germline CDR1 LNHNV, CDR2 YYDKDF (reference sequence).

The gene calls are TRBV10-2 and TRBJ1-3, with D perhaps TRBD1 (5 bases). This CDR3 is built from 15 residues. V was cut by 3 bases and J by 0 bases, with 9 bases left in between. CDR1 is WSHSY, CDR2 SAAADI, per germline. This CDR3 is CASSERTFSGNTIYF. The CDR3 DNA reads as TGCGCCAGCAGTGAAAGGACATTCTCTGGAAACACCATATATTTT.

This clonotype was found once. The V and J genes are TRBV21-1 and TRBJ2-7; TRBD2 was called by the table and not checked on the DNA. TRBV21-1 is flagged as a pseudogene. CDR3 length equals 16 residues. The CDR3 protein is CASSKELRGVAYEQYF. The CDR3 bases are TGTGCCAGCAGCAAAGAACTGCGGGGGGTCGCCTACGAGCAGTACTTC.

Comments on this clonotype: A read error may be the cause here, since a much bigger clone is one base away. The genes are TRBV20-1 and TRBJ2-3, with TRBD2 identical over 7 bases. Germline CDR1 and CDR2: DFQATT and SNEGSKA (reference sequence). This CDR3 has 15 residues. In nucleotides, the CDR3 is TGCAGTACTAGTTCGTGGGAGGGCCTTATTAATACGCAGTATTTT. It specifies CSTSSWEGLINTQYF.

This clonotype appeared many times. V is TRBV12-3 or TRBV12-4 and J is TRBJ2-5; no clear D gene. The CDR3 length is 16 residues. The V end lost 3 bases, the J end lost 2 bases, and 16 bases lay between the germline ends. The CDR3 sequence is CASSLGSAMSQETQYF. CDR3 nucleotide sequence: TGTGCCAGCAGTTTGGGGTCTGCTATGTCACAAGAGACCCAGTACTTC.

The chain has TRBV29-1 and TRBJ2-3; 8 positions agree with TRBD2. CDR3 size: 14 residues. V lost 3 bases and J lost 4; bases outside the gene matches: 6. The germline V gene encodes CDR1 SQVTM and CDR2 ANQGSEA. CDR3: CSVDRGGQADTQYF. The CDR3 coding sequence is TGCAGCGTTGACCGGGGGGGCCAAGCAGATACGCAGTATTTT.

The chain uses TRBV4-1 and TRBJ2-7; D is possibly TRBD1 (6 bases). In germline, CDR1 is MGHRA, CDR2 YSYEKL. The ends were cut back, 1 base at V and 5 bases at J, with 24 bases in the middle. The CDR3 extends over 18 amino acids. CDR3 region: CASSQGPKGTLLGDEQYF. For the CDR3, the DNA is TGCGCCAGCAGCCAAGGCCCGAAGGGGACACTTCTGGGCGACGAGCAGTACTTC.

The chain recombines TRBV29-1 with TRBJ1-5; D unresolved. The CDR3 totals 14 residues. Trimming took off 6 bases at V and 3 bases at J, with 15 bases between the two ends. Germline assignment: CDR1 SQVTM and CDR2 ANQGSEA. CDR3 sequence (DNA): TGCAGCGTCCCCTTTGCCATGGACAATCAGCCCCAGCATTTT. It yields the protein CSVPFAMDNQPQHF.

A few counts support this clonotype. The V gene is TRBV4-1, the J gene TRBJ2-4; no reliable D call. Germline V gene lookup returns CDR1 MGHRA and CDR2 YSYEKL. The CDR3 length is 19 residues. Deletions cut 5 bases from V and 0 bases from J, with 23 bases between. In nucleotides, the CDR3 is TGCGCCAGCAGCTTAGAGACGGACCGATTAGGTCTAGCCAAAAACATTCAGTACTTC. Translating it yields CASSLETDRLGLAKNIQYF.

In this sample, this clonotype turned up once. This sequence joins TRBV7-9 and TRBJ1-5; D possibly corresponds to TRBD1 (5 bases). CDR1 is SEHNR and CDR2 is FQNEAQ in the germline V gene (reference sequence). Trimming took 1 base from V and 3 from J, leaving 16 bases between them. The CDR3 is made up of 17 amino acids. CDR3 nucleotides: TGTGCCAGCAGCTTAGGGGAGGGTCAGGGATCCAATCAGCCCCAGCATTTT. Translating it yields CASSLGEGQGSNQPQHF.